This passage covers 17 T cell receptor beta chains from one sample sequenced in a study of cytomegalovirus exposure and HLA in healthy donors. Both 60 Vbeta primers and 13 Jbeta primers went into the PCR. Assay: immunoSEQ multiplex PCR; the TCRdb copy retains only in-frame clones and omits some. The sample lists about 130,000 clones; 79% were seen once. Material: PBMCs. Receptor source: a middle-aged man in good health and CMV-seropositive.

The chain carries TRBV6-1 and TRBJ1-1; D call uncertain. Between the trimmed V and J ends, which lost 1 base and 5 bases, there was a span of 11 bases. Germline loops: CDR1 MNHNS, CDR2 SASEGT. This CDR3 region has 14 residues. In DNA, the CDR3 is TGTGCCAGCAGTGAAGGAGGGAGATGGACTGAAGCTTTCTTT. As protein: CASSEGGRWTEAFF.

The rearrangement uses TRBV29-1 and TRBJ2-7; 10 bases are shared with TRBD1. V trimming: 4 bases; J trimming: 4 bases; junction bases outside the gene matches: 4. This CDR3 has 13 residues. Germline CDR1 SQVTM, CDR2 ANQGSEA. The CDR3 loop reads CSVAGQGRYEQYF. The CDR3 region has the DNA TGCAGCGTTGCGGGACAGGGGAGATACGAGCAGTACTTC.

In the case of this clone: Other DNA variants within this sample encode the same CDR3. The chain is built from TRBV5-1 and TRBJ2-7; D not resolved. Germline CDR1 reads SGHRS; CDR2 reads YFSETQ. Trimming shortened V by 0 bases and J by 2 bases, and 6 bases separated the two germline ends. This CDR3 contains 13 residues. In DNA, the CDR3 is TGCGCCAGCAGCTTGGCTGGCACCTACGAGCAGTACTTC. Translated, it gives CASSLAGTYEQYF.

The V call is TRBV16, the J call TRBJ2-7; 9 positions match TRBD1. The V segment lost 5 bases and the J segment 5 bases; nucleotides outside the gene matches: 10. The CDR3 is made up of 15 amino acids. The germline V gene encodes CDR1 KGHSY and CDR2 FQNENV. The CDR3 is CASSRTGVKTHEQYF. CDR3 coding DNA: TGTGCCAGCAGCAGGACAGGGGTCAAAACCCACGAGCAGTACTTC.

The chain is built from TRBV7-9 and TRBJ1-2; D gene ambiguous. This CDR3 contains 17 residues. Germline V gene data show CDR1 as SEHNR and CDR2 as FQNEAQ (reference sequence). V gave up 1 base and J gave up 4 bases, with 19 bases separating them. CDR3 bases: TGTGCCAGCAGCTTAGAGGGAGGGCGGCTTTTCGGCTATGGCTACACCTTC. Protein: CASSLEGGRLFGYGYTF.

The chain is built from TRBV6-5 and TRBJ2-7; D is uncertain. Per germline, CDR1 MNHEY and CDR2 SVGAGI. V dropped 0 bases and J dropped 6 bases, with 9 bases sitting between them. CDR3 length: 13 amino acids. This chain's CDR3 is CASSYSPPGEQYF. DNA of the CDR3: TGTGCCAGCAGTTACTCGCCCCCCGGCGAGCAGTACTTC.

The chain recombines TRBV15 with TRBJ2-7; D is perhaps TRBD2 (5 bases). The V gene lost 4 bases and the J gene lost 4 bases, with 23 bases spanning the gap. The CDR3 sequence is 17 residues long. Germline CDR1 LNHNV, CDR2 YYDKDF (reference sequence). As DNA, the CDR3 is TGTGCCACCAGCACCCTTGGACTTGATAGTCACGGGTACGAGCAGTACTTC. Protein product: CATSTLGLDSHGYEQYF.

The chain links TRBV21-1 to TRBJ1-5. TRBV21-1 counts as a pseudogene. This CDR3 is built from 15 residues. This chain's CDR3 is CASSPRERNNQPQHF. The DNA of the CDR3 is TGTGCCAGCAGCCCAAGGGAGAGGAACAATCAGCCCCAGCATTTT.

The rearrangement uses TRBV19 and TRBJ2-5; 10 bases map to TRBD1. The junction had 13 bases not matched to a gene; V was cut back by 4 bases and J by 5 bases. Germline V CDR1 and CDR2: LNHDA, SQIVND (reference sequence). The length of the CDR3 is 17 residues. The CDR3 spells CASSNGQGGWLRETQYF. In DNA, the CDR3 is TGTGCCAGTAGTAATGGACAGGGGGGGTGGTTGAGGGAGACCCAGTACTTC.

The V and J genes are TRBV5-4 and TRBJ2-1; D perhaps matches TRBD2 (6 bases). CDR1 is SGHNT and CDR2 is YYREEE in the germline V gene (reference sequence). The ends were cut back, 0 bases at V and 5 bases at J, with 9 bases in the middle. This CDR3 contains 14 residues. CDR3 region: CASSLESSDNEQFF. In DNA, the CDR3 is TGTGCCAGCAGCTTGGAGTCTAGCGACAATGAGCAGTTCTTC. The full variable domain, completed using reference TRBV5-4 and TRBJ2-1, is ETGVTQSPTHLIKTRGQQVTLRCSSQSGHNTVSWYQQALGQGPQFIFQYYREEENGRGNFPPRFSGLQFPNYSSELNVNALELDDSALYLCASSLESSDNEQFFGPGTRLTVL.

V is TRBV7-2 and J is TRBJ1-5; the D gene is possibly TRBD1 (6 bases). Germline V CDR1 and CDR2: SGHTA, FQGNSA. The CDR3 length is 13 residues. Trimming cost V 2 bases and J 6 bases, with 8 bases left between them. The CDR3 is CASSLWGRQPQHF. The CDR3 region has the DNA TGTGCCAGCAGCTTATGGGGGCGTCAGCCCCAGCATTTT.

The J gene is TRBJ2-7, the V gene TRBV7-9, with no clear D. Germline CDR1 SEHNR, CDR2 FQNEAQ (reference sequence). The CDR3 runs 14 residues. V lost 5 bases to trimming and J lost 0 bases, with 11 bases between them. CDR3 in DNA: TGTGCCAGCAGCCTGAGCTATTCCTCCTACGAGCAGTACTTC. Translation: CASSLSYSSYEQYF.

In DNA, the CDR3 is TGCGCCAGCGTCTACTTCCCGGGATCGCAAGAGACCCAGTACTTC. This sequence encodes CASVYFPGSQETQYF. The V gene is TRBV5-1, the J gene TRBJ2-5, with D possibly TRBD2 on 5 matching bases. Trimming removed 7 bases at V and 2 bases at J, with 18 bases between. CDR3 length: 15 amino acids. Germline V gene sequence: CDR1 SGHRS, CDR2 YFSETQ.

In DNA, the CDR3 is TGTGCCAGCAGTTACTTGGGAGAGGAGACCCAGTACTTC. It codes for CASSYLGEETQYF. The gene calls are TRBV6-5 and TRBJ2-5; D perhaps matches TRBD2 (5 bases). Germline V gene data show CDR1 as MNHEY and CDR2 as SVGAGI. The CDR3 consists of 13 residues. Deletions cut 1 base from V and 5 bases from J, with 8 bases between.

V usage is TRBV11-2 and J usage is TRBJ1-6, with 11 bases that match TRBD1. From germline, CDR1 is SGHAT and CDR2 FQNNGV. V dropped 5 bases and J dropped 0; count of bases not matched to a gene: 9. The CDR3 contains 19 residues. The DNA for the CDR3 is TGTGCCAGCAGCGCACCGGGACAGGGGGTATACTCCTATAATTCACCCCTCCACTTT. Translation gives CASSAPGQGVYSYNSPLHF. The full variable domain, rest sourced from reference TRBV11-2 and TRBJ1-6, is EAGVAQSPRYKIIEKRQSVAFWCNPISGHATLYWYQQILGQGPKLLIQFQNNGVVDDSQLPKDRFSAERLKGVDSTLKIQPAKLEDSAVYLCASSAPGQGVYSYNSPLHFGNGTRLTVT.

On this clone itself: Its ends do not fully match the called genes, so a read error is possible. Other DNA sequences in the same sample also yield this CDR3. This chain joins TRBV5-6 and TRBJ1-5; D unclear. CDR1 and CDR2 from the germline V gene are SGHDT and YYEEEE. This CDR3 contains 13 residues. CDR3 protein: CASSRGDDQPQHF. The CDR3 region has the DNA TGTGCCAGCAGCCGCGGAGATGATCAGCCCCAACATTTT. Looking up the rest from reference TRBV5-6 and TRBJ1-5 gives the full variable domain: DAGVTQSPTHLIKTRGQQVTLRCSPKSGHDTVSWYQQALGQGPQFIFQYYEEEERQRGNFPDRFSGHQFPNYSSELNVNALLLGDSALYLCASSRGDDQPQHFGDGTRLSIL.

The chain recombines TRBV5-4 with TRBJ2-5, with D maybe TRBD2 (5 bases). Germline CDR1 is SGHNT and CDR2 is YYREEE (reference sequence). This CDR3 comprises 14 residues. With 0 bases removed from V and 4 bases from J, the gap between germline ends came to 10 bases. CDR3 loop: CASSLALAPETQYF. CDR3 in DNA: TGTGCCAGCAGCTTGGCTCTAGCCCCAGAGACCCAGTACTTC.